This TCR beta chain was documented in a study of T-cell reconstitution after alpha-beta-depleted transplantation in children. There are 14 residues in the CDR3. From germline, CDR1 is SQVTM and CDR2 ANQGSEA. With 1 base removed from V and 0 bases from J, the gap between germline ends came to 8 bases. The library targeted TCRbeta and was prepared with unique molecular identifiers. TCRdb processed the PCR reads anew with MiXCR; each CDR3 protein has one entry. The sample shows more than 550,000 distinct CDR3 sequences, roughly a tenth of them seen only once. This clonotype was found many times. This TCR was sampled from a human donor who donated a stem cell graft to a child with acute myeloid leukemia. The chain recombines TRBV29-1 with TRBJ2-3; no clear D gene. Specimen: PBMCs from the stem cell graft donor, collected from the stem cell graft. CDR3 coding DNA: TGCAGCGTTGAAGGAGGCCCAAGCACAGATACGCAGTATTTT. Encoded protein: CSVEGGPSTDTQYF.